These 26 T cell receptor beta chains came from one sample sequenced in a study of technical replicates of blood from a handful of donors. TCRdb keeps only in-frame clones here, not all; method: immunoSEQ multiplex PCR. The sample consists of around 73,000 clones, roughly 90% of them appearing once. The sequenced sample was PBMCs. These receptors came from a human donor in good health. Some clones in this sample may be carry-over from other donors' samples.

This clone was seen a single time. This sequence joins TRBV6-5 and TRBJ1-2; 7 nucleotides match TRBD1. CDR1 MNHEY and CDR2 SVGAGI come from the germline V gene. The CDR3 loop spans 13 amino acids. V lost 5 bases and J lost 5; bases outside the gene matches: 5. The CDR3 region is CASSLQGRYGYTF. The CDR3 nucleotides read TGTGCCAGCAGTCTACAGGGGAGGTATGGCTACACCTTC.

The rearrangement joins TRBV7-8 to TRBJ1-1; D is ambiguous. CDR1 is SGHVS and CDR2 is FQNEAQ in the germline V gene. V lost 1 base and J 2 bases, leaving 17 bases between the germline ends. The CDR3 is 17 amino acids. CDR3: CASSLVTESHYNTEAFF. The CDR3 DNA follows: TGTGCCAGCAGCTTAGTGACGGAGAGCCATTACAACACTGAAGCTTTCTTT.

V usage is TRBV19 and J usage is TRBJ1-2, with 7 nucleotides matching TRBD1. V lost 9 bases and J lost 5; bases outside the gene matches: 6. Germline V gene lookup returns CDR1 LNHDA and CDR2 SQIVND (reference sequence). The CDR3 is 12 residues long. CDR3 sequence (DNA): TGTGCCAGCGGACAGGTACTTTATGGCTACACCTTC. It is translated as CASGQVLYGYTF.

V usage is TRBV11-2 and J usage is TRBJ2-7; 12 bases line up with TRBD2. The CDR3 sequence is 15 residues long. After removal of 5 bases from V and 6 bases from J, the junction contained 8 bases not matched to a gene. Per germline, CDR1 SGHAT and CDR2 FQNNGV. CDR3 nucleotide sequence: TGTGCCAGCAGCCAGACTAGCGGGGGAAGACGCGAGCAGTACTTC. It translates to CASSQTSGGRREQYF.

The rearrangement joins TRBV4-2 to TRBJ1-1; tentative D call: TRBD1 (5 bases). This CDR3 has 15 residues. Germline CDR1 reads LGHNA; CDR2 reads YNFKEQ. The V and J ends lost 3 bases and 1 base respectively, with 12 bases between them. The CDR3: CASSHYLQGNTEAFF. For the CDR3, the DNA is TGTGCCAGCAGCCATTACCTTCAGGGGAACACTGAAGCTTTCTTT.

J is TRBJ2-1 and V is TRBV4-3; TRBD2 agrees at 7 bases. The CDR3 extends over 16 amino acids. The V and J ends lost 1 base and 9 bases, in that order; junction bases with no gene match: 12. CDR1 and CDR2 (germline): LGHNA, YSLEER. CDR3 sequence reads: CASSQALARTGGEQFF. The CDR3, as DNA: TGCGCCAGCAGCCAAGCCCTAGCCCGAACGGGGGGTGAGCAGTTCTTC.

J is TRBJ2-7 and V is TRBV27; TRBD1 aligns across 10 bases. Germline CDR1 is MNHEY and CDR2 is SMNVEV (reference sequence). The CDR3 is made up of 15 amino acids. J lost 4 bases, V lost 5 bases, and 8 bases had no gene match. DNA for the CDR3: TGTGCCAGCAGTCAGGGACAGGGGAGGTTTTACGAGCAGTACTTC. Its protein product is CASSQGQGRFYEQYF.

This chain links TRBV6-5 with TRBJ1-1; weak D call: TRBD1 (6 bases). This CDR3 comprises 14 residues. Trimming took 2 bases from V and 7 from J, leaving 14 bases between them. Germline CDR1 reads MNHEY; CDR2 reads SVGAGI. As DNA, the CDR3 is TGTGCCAGCAGTTACCAGGGGCGCGGTAATGAAGCTTTCTTT. Translating gives CASSYQGRGNEAFF.

The rearrangement uses TRBV5-1 and TRBJ1-1; D remains ambiguous. CDR1 is SGHRS, CDR2 YFSETQ, per germline. Trimming removed 1 base from V and 0 bases from J, with 4 bases in between. The CDR3 runs to 13 residues. The chain's CDR3 is CASSLSVNTEAFF. DNA for the CDR3: TGCGCCAGCAGCTTGTCGGTGAACACTGAAGCTTTCTTT. The full variable domain, rest sourced from reference TRBV5-1 and TRBJ1-1, is KAGVTQTPRYLIKTRGQQVTLSCSPISGHRSVSWYQQTPGQGLQFLFEYFSETQRNKGNFPGRFSGRQFSNSRSEMNVSTLELGDSALYLCASSLSVNTEAFFGQGTRLTVV.

The CDR3 reads CASSSYETQYF. In nucleotides, the CDR3 is TGTGCCAGCAGTTCTTATGAGACCCAGTACTTC. The chain employs TRBV6-5 and TRBJ2-5; the D is unclear. The germline V gene has CDR1 MNHEY and CDR2 SVGAGI. The V end was cut by 4 bases, the J end by 5 bases, with 5 bases between. CDR3 size: 11 residues.

This clone was seen a few times. V and J are TRBV7-9 and TRBJ2-3, with 11 bases fitting TRBD2. The germline gives CDR1 SEHNR, CDR2 FQNEAQ (reference sequence). V dropped 2 bases and J dropped 4; count of bases not matched to a gene: 8. CDR3 size: 17 residues. The CDR3 nucleotides read TGTGCCAGCAGCTTAAACCGGCTAGCGGGAGGTTCAGATACGCAGTATTTT. Its translation: CASSLNRLAGGSDTQYF.

The V call is TRBV27, the J call TRBJ2-7; TRBD1 matches 8 bases. Trimming cost V 6 bases and J 0 bases; bases outside gene matches: 7. Germline lookup yields CDR1 MNHEY and CDR2 SMNVEV (reference sequence). The CDR3 spans 15 residues. The CDR3 nucleotides read TGTGCCAGCAGCCGAGACAGGGGCAGCTCCTACGAGCAGTACTTC. It encodes CASSRDRGSSYEQYF.

The chain joins TRBV19 to TRBJ2-7; 7 bases are a match to TRBD1. This CDR3 contains 14 residues. From germline, CDR1 is LNHDA and CDR2 SQIVND (reference sequence). V trimming: 4 bases; J trimming: 3 bases; junction bases outside the gene matches: 6. The CDR3 DNA sequence: TGTGCCAGTAGTAAGGGGACAGATTTCTACGAGCAGTACTTC. As protein: CASSKGTDFYEQYF.

This sequence joins TRBV7-6 and TRBJ2-2; D is unresolved. In germline, CDR1 is SGHVS, CDR2 FNYEAQ. This CDR3 region has 14 residues. V was cut by 1 base and J by 4 bases, with 7 bases left in between. CDR3: CASSLGSSTGELFF. The DNA for the CDR3 is TGTGCCAGCAGCTTAGGTTCCAGCACCGGGGAGCTGTTTTTT.

The J gene is TRBJ1-1, the V gene TRBV19; D is possibly TRBD1 (6 bases). V dropped 11 bases and J dropped 6 bases, with 13 bases sitting between them. CDR3 length equals 11 residues. The V gene's germline CDR1 is LNHDA and CDR2 SQIVND (reference sequence). CDR3 nucleotide sequence: TGTGCCTCAGGGGTCGGGTCTGAAGCTTTCTTT. Translated, it gives CASGVGSEAFF. Full variable domain (rest looked up from reference TRBV19 and TRBJ1-1): DGGITQSPKYLFRKEGQNVTLSCEQNLNHDAMYWYRQDPGQGLRLIYYSQIVNDFQKGDIAEGYSVSREKKESFPLTVTSAQKNPTAFYLCASGVGSEAFFGQGTRLTVV.

The chain uses TRBV7-6 and TRBJ1-1, with D tentatively TRBD1 (5 bases). The CDR3 loop spans 14 amino acids. Germline CDR1 and CDR2: SGHVS and FNYEAQ. Trimming cost V 2 bases and J 11 bases, with 18 bases left between them. The CDR3, as DNA: TGTGCCAGCAGCTTAAACCCGGGAGGAGGGGAGGCTTTCTTT. Translation gives CASSLNPGGGEAFF.

The chain couples TRBV9 to TRBJ2-1, with D possibly matching TRBD2 (5 bases). The CDR3 is 12 amino acids. Germline loops: CDR1 SGDLS, CDR2 YYNGEE. Trimming left V 5 bases short and J 9 bases short, with 12 bases between. DNA of the CDR3: TGTGCCAGCAGGGCGGAGGTGGGTGAGCAGTTCTTC. Its translation: CASRAEVGEQFF.

J is TRBJ2-1 and V is TRBV9, with a possible D match to TRBD2 (6 bases). CDR1 and CDR2 (germline): SGDLS, YYNGEE. This CDR3 has 13 residues. Trimming cost V 3 bases and J 7 bases, with 11 bases left between them. The CDR3 here is CASSAGTSNEQFF. The CDR3 DNA reads as TGTGCCAGCAGCGCCGGGACTTCGAATGAGCAGTTCTTC.

Here the CDR3 reads CASSQDRRLLSGNTIYF. CDR3 in DNA: TGCGCCAGCAGCCAAGATCGACGACTCCTTTCTGGAAACACCATATATTTT. J is TRBJ1-3 and V is TRBV4-3; D gene unclear. The V end was cut by 0 bases, the J end by 1 base, with 13 bases between. Germline assignment: CDR1 LGHNA and CDR2 YSLEER. This CDR3 spans 17 amino acids.

CDR3 DNA sequence: TGTGCCAGCTCCCCGGACAGTATCCAAGCTTTCTTT. Translating it yields CASSPDSIQAFF. The V and J genes are TRBV18 and TRBJ1-1, with a weak D call TRBD1 (6 bases). Germline V gene sequence: CDR1 KGHSH, CDR2 LQKENI. There are 12 residues in the CDR3. Trimming took off 6 bases at V and 9 bases at J, with 14 bases between the two ends. Supplemented by reference TRBV18 and TRBJ1-1, the full variable domain reads NAGVMQNPRHLVRRRGQEARLRCSPMKGHSHVYWYRQLPEEGLKFMVYLQKENIIDESGMPKERFSAEFPKEGPSILRIQQVVRGDSAAYFCASSPDSIQAFFGQGTRLTVV.

The chain combines TRBV19 with TRBJ2-1; 14 nucleotides match TRBD2. Germline CDR1 reads LNHDA; CDR2 reads SQIVND (reference sequence). The CDR3 runs to 19 residues. Losses at the gene ends were 1 base for V and 4 bases for J; bases not matched to a gene: 9. The CDR3 spells CASSIGGPGLAGAYNEQFF. In DNA form, the CDR3 reads TGTGCCAGTAGTATAGGAGGTCCGGGACTAGCGGGGGCTTACAATGAGCAGTTCTTC.

This chain joins TRBV19 and TRBJ2-7; TRBD1 matches 7 bases. Trimming cost V 4 bases and J 3 bases; bases outside gene matches: 6. The CDR3 totals 14 residues. Germline CDR1 is LNHDA and CDR2 is SQIVND (reference sequence). The CDR3, as DNA: TGTGCCAGTAGTAGATGGACAGGCTTCTACGAGCAGTACTTC. Translating it yields CASSRWTGFYEQYF.

This chain links TRBV12-5 with TRBJ1-1; no reliable D call. V lost 7 bases and J lost 2, with 11 bases in between. Germline CDR1 LGHNT, CDR2 FRNRAP. CDR3 length equals 13 residues. The CDR3 loop reads CASALQTNTEAFF. CDR3 nucleotide sequence: TGTGCTAGTGCTTTACAGACCAACACTGAAGCTTTCTTT.

The chain has TRBV11-1 and TRBJ2-7; 10 nucleotides match TRBD1. Losses at the gene ends were 5 bases for V and 3 bases for J; bases not matched to a gene: 4. The V gene's germline CDR1 is SGHAT and CDR2 FQDESV (reference sequence). CDR3 length: 14 residues. CDR3 residues: CASSVDRGLYEQYF. The CDR3 DNA reads as TGTGCCAGCAGCGTCGACAGGGGGCTCTACGAGCAGTACTTC.

V and J are TRBV19 and TRBJ1-2; D is ambiguous. Germline-derived CDR1 and CDR2 are LNHDA and SQIVND (reference sequence). The CDR3 spans 12 residues. Deletions cut 3 bases from V and 4 bases from J, with 6 bases between. The chain's CDR3 is CASSISIYGYTF. The CDR3 DNA follows: TGTGCCAGTAGTATTTCCATCTATGGCTACACCTTC.

The V and J genes are TRBV7-8 and TRBJ2-2, with 7 bases aligning to TRBD1. CDR1 and CDR2 from the germline V gene are SGHVS and FQNEAQ. The CDR3 covers 15 residues. J was trimmed by 7 bases and V by 1 base; bases with no gene match: 6. The CDR3 DNA reads TGTGCCAGCAGCTTAGGACAGGGTTCGGGCGGGGAGCTGTTTTTT. It codes for CASSLGQGSGGELFF. The full variable domain, in which reference TRBV7-8 and TRBJ2-2 provide the parts outside the CDR3, is GAGVSQSPRYKVAKRGQDVALRCDPISGHVSLFWYQQALGQGPEFLTYFQNEAQLDKSGLPSDRFFAERPEGSVSTLKIQRTQQEDSAVYLCASSLGQGSGGELFFGEGSRLTVL.